This T cell receptor beta chain was sequenced for a study of ipilimumab plus nivolumab after autologous stem cell transplantation. Study in general: A median of roughly 8 nivolumab and about five ipilimumab doses were given. The DLBCL cohort had primary refractory and relapsed disease, with 18-month progression-free survival of around 86% and 29%. General study results and limits: Per the authors, repertoire, Treg and microbiota data justify further study.

Concerning this clone: Its antigen is not known.

Germline-derived CDR1 and CDR2 are MGHRA and YSYEKL. V dropped 1 base and J dropped 3 bases, with 9 bases sitting between them. This CDR3 is 15 amino acids long. Patients got ipilimumab 1 mg/kg beginning 14 to 28 days post-transplant. The protocol was immunoSEQ multiplex PCR, while the TCRdb copy is restricted to in-frame clones and leaves out a portion. The sample holds about 84,000 clones, approximately 83% seen once. The genes are TRBV4-1 and TRBJ1-4; possibly TRBD1 for D (6 bases). The starting material was PBMCs, obtained in a trial of ipilimumab plus nivolumab as post-transplant consolidation. This TCR derives from a male donor with diffuse large B-cell lymphoma. The CDR3 region has the DNA TGCGCCAGCAGCCAAGTGGCAGGGGCTAATGAAAAACTGTTTTTT. Its translation is CASSQVAGANEKLFF.